These 27 T cell receptor beta chains originate from one sample sequenced in a study of OX40 agonist ivuxolimab in advanced cancers. The assay was immunoSEQ multiplex PCR, and TCRdb's table has in-frame clones only and misses some. In the table there are under 100,000 clones, 80% to 90% of which are singletons. Sequencing was performed on CD4+ or CD8+ T cells sorted from blood, taken in a trial of the OX40 agonist ivuxolimab. The receptors originated from an adult with an advanced solid tumor such as melanoma, head and neck, liver or kidney cancer.

Only one count was recorded for this clone. The chain combines TRBV7-2 with TRBJ2-1; 11 bases are shared with TRBD2. CDR1 is SGHTA and CDR2 is FQGNSA in the germline V gene. The CDR3 runs 16 residues. Trimming at V came to 3 bases and at J to 7 bases, leaving 8 bases not matched to a gene. Written as DNA, the CDR3 is TGTGCCAGCAGCTTGGATAGCGGGAGGGCCCGGAATGAGCAGTTCTTC. Its translation: CASSLDSGRARNEQFF.

This chain links TRBV18 with TRBJ1-5; D remains unclear. This CDR3 is 13 amino acids long. CDR1 is KGHSH and CDR2 is LQKENI in the germline V gene. Deletions cut 4 bases from V and 3 bases from J, with 7 bases between. DNA for the CDR3: TGTGCCAGCTCACAAGGTCTCAATCAGCCCCAGCATTTT. Amino acids: CASSQGLNQPQHF.

The count of this clone is one. The V and J genes are TRBV10-3 and TRBJ2-5; D is perhaps TRBD1 or TRBD2 (5 bases each). CDR3 length: 15 amino acids. Germline CDR1 and CDR2: ENHRY and SYGVKD. The V and J ends lost 2 bases and 5 bases respectively, with 15 bases between them. CDR3 protein: CAISEARGLRETQYF. The CDR3 coding sequence is TGTGCCATCAGTGAGGCGAGGGGATTGAGGGAGACCCAGTACTTC.

The chain recombines TRBV19 with TRBJ1-1; TRBD1 might be the D (6 bases). Trimming stripped 6 bases from V and 4 bases from J, with 15 bases between. Germline assignment: CDR1 LNHDA and CDR2 SQIVND (reference sequence). The CDR3 totals 14 residues. The CDR3 DNA follows: TGTGCCAGTAGGTTAGGGGGGGTGGGCACTGAAGCTTTCTTT. Protein: CASRLGGVGTEAFF.

The chain is built from TRBV6-5 and TRBJ2-7; TRBD1 aligns across 7 bases. The trim removed 10 bases at V and 4 bases at J, leaving 4 bases unmatched. There are 11 residues in the CDR3. From germline, CDR1 is MNHEY and CDR2 SVGAGI. The CDR3, as DNA: TGTGCCACTTCAGGGGGTTACGAGCAGTACTTC. Encoded protein: CATSGGYEQYF.

In DNA, the CDR3 is TGCGCCAGCAGCCAAGAAGCTCAGGGGGCTTTCAATGAGCAGTTCTTC. It translates to CASSQEAQGAFNEQFF. This chain joins TRBV4-1 and TRBJ2-1, with 8 positions matching TRBD1. J gave up 6 bases and V 0 bases, and 7 bases lay outside the gene matches. The CDR3 runs to 16 residues. Germline CDR1 and CDR2: MGHRA and YSYEKL.

The chain combines TRBV7-9 with TRBJ2-1, with 7 bases lining up with TRBD1. This CDR3 comprises 14 residues. Looked up from germline, CDR1 is SEHNR and CDR2 is FQNEAQ (reference sequence). J lost 5 bases, V lost 3 bases, and 4 bases had no gene match. CDR3 residues: CASSFRDSDNEQFF. Here the CDR3 DNA reads TGTGCCAGCAGCTTCCGGGACAGTGACAATGAGCAGTTCTTC.

V gene TRBV7-2 combines with J gene TRBJ2-5, with 12 bases that match TRBD2. Trimming cost V 4 bases and J 4 bases; bases outside gene matches: 4. The CDR3 length is 15 residues. Germline CDR1 reads SGHTA; CDR2 reads FQGNSA. This CDR3 is CASSSGLAGRETQYF. CDR3 sequence (DNA): TGTGCCAGCAGCTCCGGACTAGCGGGGAGAGAGACCCAGTACTTC.

The chain couples TRBV7-9 to TRBJ1-3; the D is unclear. Trimming took 5 bases from V and 0 from J, leaving 17 bases between them. Germline lookup yields CDR1 SEHNR and CDR2 FQNEAQ (reference sequence). This CDR3 has 17 amino acids. The CDR3 bases are TGTGCCAGCAGCACCTCCCGGGCCCTGTCCTCTGGAAACACCATATATTTT. Translated, it gives CASSTSRALSSGNTIYF.

The chain has TRBV11-2 and TRBJ2-2; D unresolved. The CDR3 contains 17 residues. In germline, CDR1 is SGHAT, CDR2 FQNNGV. Trimming removed 1 base from V and 0 bases from J, with 12 bases in between. The CDR3 loop is CASSLADTIANTGELFF. The CDR3 nucleotides are TGTGCCAGCAGCTTAGCAGACACTATCGCGAACACCGGGGAGCTGTTTTTT.

The V call is TRBV19, the J call TRBJ1-5; a weak D match, TRBD1 (5 bases). CDR3 length: 16 amino acids. V was cut by 1 base and J by 2 bases, with 12 bases left in between. Germline-derived CDR1 and CDR2 are LNHDA and SQIVND (reference sequence). CDR3 in DNA: TGTGCCAGTAGTATAGTCCAGGGCTCCGGCAATCAGCCCCAGCATTTT. The encoded protein is CASSIVQGSGNQPQHF.

This chain connects TRBV10-3 to TRBJ2-3, with 7 positions matching TRBD2. The CDR3 loop spans 17 amino acids. J was trimmed by 5 bases and V by 6 bases; bases with no gene match: 17. Germline V lookup: CDR1 ENHRY, CDR2 SYGVKD. The CDR3 loop is CAISNPIPGLSQDTQYF. CDR3 coding DNA: TGTGCCATCAGCAATCCTATACCGGGACTATCCCAAGATACGCAGTATTTT.

This clone turned up a few times. CDR3 protein: CASSDWGSGANVLTF. The CDR3 DNA sequence: TGTGCCAGCAGTGACTGGGGCTCTGGGGCCAACGTCCTGACTTTC. J is TRBJ2-6 and V is TRBV2; D unclear. Germline V gene sequence: CDR1 SNHLY, CDR2 FYNNEI. V lost 3 bases, J lost 0 bases, and 6 bases lay in between. CDR3 size: 15 residues. The entire variable domain, with the rest obtained from reference TRBV2 and TRBJ2-6, is as follows: EPEVTQTPSHQVTQMGQEVILRCVPISNHLYFYWYRQILGQKVEFLVSFYNNEISEKSEIFDDQFSVERPDGSNFTLKIRSTKLEDSAMYFCASSDWGSGANVLTFGAGSRLTVL.

The rearrangement joins TRBV5-6 to TRBJ2-5; D remains ambiguous. CDR1 is SGHDT and CDR2 is YYEEEE in the germline V gene. V shed 0 bases and J shed 1 base, with 7 bases lying between them. This CDR3 region has 14 residues. CDR3 sequence (DNA): TGTGCCAGCAGCTTGGCTGGCGGCCAAGAGACCCAGTACTTC. The encoded protein is CASSLAGGQETQYF.

This chain connects TRBV7-9 to TRBJ2-7; 10 nucleotides agree with TRBD1. Trimming cost V 6 bases and J 6 bases; bases outside gene matches: 11. CDR1 SEHNR and CDR2 FQNEAQ come from the germline V gene (reference sequence). The CDR3 runs 15 residues. For the CDR3, the DNA is TGTGCCAGCAGAAGGGAGAGGACAGGGGGTTCCGAGCAGTACTTC. Protein product: CASRRERTGGSEQYF.

J is TRBJ1-2 and V is TRBV9; 7 bases line up with TRBD1. The CDR3 has 16 amino acids. V lost 0 bases, J lost 0 bases, and 5 bases stayed unmatched. CDR1 SGDLS and CDR2 YYNGEE come from the germline V gene. This chain's CDR3 is CASSVDPGQPNYGYTF. The CDR3 DNA follows: TGTGCCAGCAGCGTAGATCCGGGACAGCCTAACTATGGCTACACCTTC.

The genes are TRBV7-9 and TRBJ2-5, with TRBD1 matching over 7 bases. The J call may be wrong; the DNA end is better matched by TRBJ2-7. The CDR3 consists of 15 residues. Germline lookup yields CDR1 SEHNR and CDR2 FQNEAQ (reference sequence). CDR3 coding DNA: TGTGCCAGCAGCTTGCCGGGACAGTCCTCCTACGAGCAGTACTTC. Its protein is CASSLPGQSSYEQYF.

The chain's CDR3 is CASSYRDGSTEAFF. The CDR3 DNA reads as TGTGCCAGCAGCTACAGGGATGGGAGCACTGAAGCTTTCTTT. This chain connects TRBV6-5 to TRBJ1-1; D perhaps matches TRBD1 (6 bases). Germline-derived CDR1 and CDR2 are MNHEY and SVGAGI. This CDR3 spans 14 amino acids. Trimming took off 6 bases at V and 4 bases at J, with 15 bases between the two ends.

This clone turned up a few times. The rearrangement joins TRBV4-1 to TRBJ2-6; D is possibly TRBD1 (5 bases). The germline CDR1 and CDR2 sequences are MGHRA and YSYEKL. This CDR3 comprises 19 residues. Deletions cut 0 bases from V and 0 bases from J, with 15 bases between. The CDR3 region is CASSQESARVISGANVLTF. CDR3 nucleotide sequence: TGCGCCAGCAGCCAAGAAAGCGCCAGGGTAATCTCTGGGGCCAACGTCCTGACTTTC.

V usage is TRBV30 and J usage is TRBJ2-7; 7 nucleotides match TRBD1. The CDR3 spans 13 residues. The V segment lost 1 base and the J segment 5 bases; nucleotides outside the gene matches: 5. The germline gives CDR1 GTSNPN, CDR2 SVGIG (reference sequence). The CDR3 region has the DNA TGTGCCTGGAGTGGACAGGGTTGGCACGAGCAGTACTTC. Translated: CAWSGQGWHEQYF.

The rearrangement joins TRBV2 to TRBJ1-4; no firm D call. The CDR3 length is 12 residues. Trimming pared 6 bases from V and 8 bases from J, leaving 10 bases between. Germline loops: CDR1 SNHLY, CDR2 FYNNEI. The CDR3: CASRADGEKLFF. DNA of the CDR3: TGTGCCAGCAGGGCGGACGGGGAAAAACTGTTTTTT.

J is TRBJ1-4 and V is TRBV7-9; no firm D call. The CDR3 runs 15 residues. With 2 bases removed from V and 0 bases from J, the gap between germline ends came to 7 bases. Germline V gene sequence: CDR1 SEHNR, CDR2 FQNEAQ (reference sequence). The CDR3 loop is CASSLTGTTNEKLFF. As DNA, the CDR3 is TGTGCCAGCAGCTTAACGGGAACAACTAATGAAAAACTGTTTTTT.

The chain links TRBV29-1 to TRBJ2-5; D is possibly TRBD1 (5 bases). The J call may be faulty, since TRBJ2-7 better matches the DNA end. The CDR3 loop spans 13 amino acids. The germline CDR1 and CDR2 sequences are SQVTM and ANQGSEA. Written as DNA, the CDR3 is TGCAGCGTTTCAAAGGGGCTAGTTTACGAGCAGTACTTC. Protein sequence: CSVSKGLVYEQYF.

This rearrangement joins TRBV7-8 to TRBJ2-7; TRBD1 agrees at 9 bases. The CDR3 extends over 14 amino acids. The germline V gene has CDR1 SGHVS and CDR2 FQNEAQ. V lost 4 bases to trimming and J lost 4 bases; unmatched junction nucleotides: 5. The CDR3, as DNA: TGTGCCAGCAGCTCCGGGACAGGGTTATACGAGCAGTACTTC. Residues: CASSSGTGLYEQYF.

V and J are TRBV15 and TRBJ2-7, with 10 bases aligning to TRBD2. Germline V lookup: CDR1 LNHNV, CDR2 YYDKDF (reference sequence). CDR3 length equals 14 residues. V dropped 5 bases and J dropped 4; count of bases not matched to a gene: 5. The CDR3 DNA is TGTGCCACCAGCGGGACTAGCGCGACTTACGAGCAGTACTTC. This encodes CATSGTSATYEQYF.

This chain joins TRBV5-8 and TRBJ2-3; TRBD2 is a possible D gene (6 bases). This CDR3 is 15 amino acids long. Trimming shortened V by 1 base and J by 0 bases, and 9 bases separated the two germline ends. Germline V gene sequence: CDR1 SGHTS, CDR2 YDEGEE. The CDR3 nucleotides are TGTGCCAGCAGCTTGCGAGGGAGGAGCACAGATACGCAGTATTTT. Translating gives CASSLRGRSTDTQYF.

This clone occurred once. The chain is built from TRBV6-4 and TRBJ1-5, with D tentatively TRBD1 (5 bases). The V gene lost 10 bases and the J gene lost 4 bases, with 29 bases spanning the gap. The CDR3 loop spans 18 amino acids. Germline-derived CDR1 and CDR2 are MRHNA and SNTAGT. The CDR3 region has the DNA TGTGCCACCCCCCCTATGGCAGGGAGGCTGAAGGGTAATCAGCCCCAGCATTTT. Translation gives CATPPMAGRLKGNQPQHF.